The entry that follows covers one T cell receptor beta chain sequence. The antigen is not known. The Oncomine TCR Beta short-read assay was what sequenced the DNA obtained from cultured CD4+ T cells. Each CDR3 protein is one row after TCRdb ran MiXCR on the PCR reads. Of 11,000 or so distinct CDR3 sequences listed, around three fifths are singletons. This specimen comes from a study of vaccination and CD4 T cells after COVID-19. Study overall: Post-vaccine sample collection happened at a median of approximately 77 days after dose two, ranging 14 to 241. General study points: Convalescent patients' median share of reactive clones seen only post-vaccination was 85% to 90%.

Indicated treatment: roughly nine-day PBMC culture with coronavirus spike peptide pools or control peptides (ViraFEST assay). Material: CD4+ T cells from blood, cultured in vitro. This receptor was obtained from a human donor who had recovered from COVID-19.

The CDR3 here is CATGQGPTYSLYTLAKNIQYF. Written as DNA, the CDR3 is TGTGCCACCGGACAGGGTCCAACTTACTCTCTCTACACGCTAGCCAAAAACATTCAGTACTTC. The chain recombines TRBV28 with TRBJ2-4; 8 bases fit TRBD1. Germline V gene sequence: CDR1 MDHEN, CDR2 SYDVKM. The CDR3 contains 21 residues. With V trimmed by 10 bases and J by 0 bases, 26 bases remained unmatched.